The 14 T cell receptor beta chains given below trace back to one sample, sequenced in a study of blood T cell repertoires in COVID-19. Sequenced by immunoSEQ multiplex PCR; TCRdb stores in-frame clones only, minus some. The profile covers 150,000 to 200,000 clones, with over 75% appearing a single time and roughly 1.3% taken by the ten largest. The sequenced sample consisted of peripheral blood. These receptors all stem from a man aged 55 to 69 who had recovered from COVID-19.

The chain is built from TRBV9 and TRBJ2-1; 9 bases are shared with TRBD2. Looked up from germline, CDR1 is SGDLS and CDR2 is YYNGEE. V lost 0 bases to trimming and J lost 5 bases; unmatched junction nucleotides: 12. The CDR3 has 18 amino acids. CDR3 in DNA: TGTGCCAGCAGCGTAGGTAAGGGCGGGGGGGCGTCAGACAATGAGCAGTTCTTC. Translation gives CASSVGKGGGASDNEQFF. Combining the CDR3 with reference TRBV9 and TRBJ2-1 gives the whole variable domain DSGVTQTPKHLITATGQRVTLRCSPRSGDLSVYWYQQSLDQGLQFLIQYYNGEERAKGNILERFSAQQFPDLHSELNLSSLELGDSALYFCASSVGKGGGASDNEQFFGPGTRLTVL.

The chain has TRBV9 and TRBJ2-1, with TRBD2 matching 9 bases. The V segment lost 0 bases and the J segment 4 bases; nucleotides outside the gene matches: 11. There are 18 residues in the CDR3. Germline loops: CDR1 SGDLS, CDR2 YYNGEE. CDR3 coding DNA: TGTGCCAGCAGCGTAGTGGGCTGGAGCGGGGGGCCTTACAATGAGCAGTTCTTC. Amino acid sequence: CASSVVGWSGGPYNEQFF. Together with reference TRBV9 and TRBJ2-1, the CDR3 gives the full variable domain: DSGVTQTPKHLITATGQRVTLRCSPRSGDLSVYWYQQSLDQGLQFLIQYYNGEERAKGNILERFSAQQFPDLHSELNLSSLELGDSALYFCASSVVGWSGGPYNEQFFGPGTRLTVL.

The chain joins TRBV30 to TRBJ1-2, with D tentatively TRBD1 (5 bases). The CDR3 is made up of 13 amino acids. The germline CDR1 and CDR2 sequences are GTSNPN and SVGIG (reference sequence). V was trimmed by 4 bases and J by 4 bases, leaving 13 bases between them. The CDR3 region is CAWTIRRGYGYTF. Here the CDR3 DNA reads TGTGCCTGGACCATACGGAGGGGCTATGGCTACACCTTC. Drawing the rest from reference TRBV30 and TRBJ1-2, the complete variable domain is SQTIHQWPATLVQPVGSPLSLECTVEGTSNPNLYWYRQAAGRGLQLLFYSVGIGQISSEVPQNLSASRPQDRQFILSSKKLLLSDSGFYLCAWTIRRGYGYTFGSGTRLTVV.

The V call is TRBV10-1, the J call TRBJ2-5, with D uncertain. Per the germline V gene, CDR1 is WNHNN and CDR2 is SYGVQD (reference sequence). The CDR3 is 11 residues long. Trimming removed 6 bases from V and 3 bases from J, with 5 bases in between. CDR3 in amino acids: CASRTEETQYF. CDR3 nucleotides: TGCGCCAGCAGGACTGAAGAGACCCAGTACTTC.

The chain uses TRBV19 and TRBJ1-1; D is undetermined. The germline CDR1 and CDR2 sequences are LNHDA and SQIVND (reference sequence). The CDR3 runs to 12 residues. Trimming took off 6 bases at V and 5 bases at J, with 10 bases between the two ends. CDR3 bases: TGTGCCAGTAGCACTCCGGGTACTGAAGCTTTCTTT. This sequence encodes CASSTPGTEAFF.

A single count supports this clone. The J gene is TRBJ2-7, the V gene TRBV19; D is unclear. The ends were cut back, 3 bases at V and 4 bases at J, with 13 bases in the middle. The V gene's germline CDR1 is LNHDA and CDR2 SQIVND (reference sequence). The CDR3 consists of 14 residues. The CDR3 region has the DNA TGTGCCAGTAGTATCGGGTCCCCAGTTTACGAGCAGTACTTC. Translation: CASSIGSPVYEQYF.

The chain joins TRBV11-3 to TRBJ2-3; 9 nucleotides match TRBD2. CDR3 size: 17 residues. V gave up 5 bases and J gave up 5 bases; unmatched junction bases: 14. CDR1 is SGHNT and CDR2 is YENEEA in the germline V gene. In DNA, the CDR3 is TGTGCCAGCAGCCCCACCCGCGGGGGGGCCCAAAGAGATACGCAGTATTTT. The encoded protein is CASSPTRGGAQRDTQYF.

This chain joins TRBV19 and TRBJ1-1; no clear D gene. With 7 bases removed from V and 0 bases from J, the gap between germline ends came to 9 bases. In germline, CDR1 is LNHDA, CDR2 SQIVND (reference sequence). There are 13 residues in the CDR3. Here the CDR3 reads CASNRELNTEAFF. DNA for the CDR3: TGTGCCAGTAACCGGGAATTGAACACTGAAGCTTTCTTT.

The V and J genes are TRBV5-6 and TRBJ2-3; 8 positions match TRBD1. This CDR3 contains 15 residues. The V and J ends lost 0 bases and 4 bases, in that order; junction bases with no gene match: 4. Germline V gene sequence: CDR1 SGHDT, CDR2 YYEEEE. The CDR3 DNA reads as TGTGCCAGCAGCTTGGGACAGGGGTTCCCAGATACGCAGTATTTT. Protein: CASSLGQGFPDTQYF.

The V and J genes are TRBV19 and TRBJ2-2; D is uncertain. The CDR3 covers 13 residues. The V gene lost 3 bases and the J gene lost 1 base, with 3 bases spanning the gap. Germline lookup yields CDR1 LNHDA and CDR2 SQIVND (reference sequence). CDR3 region: CASSMRNTGELFF. DNA of the CDR3: TGTGCCAGTAGTATGAGGAACACCGGGGAGCTGTTTTTT.

V gene TRBV28 combines with J gene TRBJ2-5, with 11 bases fitting TRBD1. The CDR3 has 16 residues. CDR1 is MDHEN and CDR2 is SYDVKM in the germline V gene. V was pared by 4 bases and J by 3 bases, with 7 bases of the junction left unmatched. CDR3 protein: CASSSAGQGAEETQYF. The CDR3 DNA reads as TGTGCCAGCAGTTCAGCCGGACAGGGGGCGGAAGAGACCCAGTACTTC.

The chain combines TRBV29-1 with TRBJ1-2; D is undetermined. V was pared by 2 bases and J by 4 bases, with 11 bases between. This CDR3 has 13 amino acids. Germline V CDR1 and CDR2: SQVTM, ANQGSEA. CDR3 bases: TGCAGCGTTGAACTACCGTCGGTCTATGGCTACACCTTC. It translates to CSVELPSVYGYTF.

The chain carries TRBV15 and TRBJ1-5; D is unresolved. The germline V and J ends were trimmed by 5 bases and 0 bases, with 11 bases remaining between them. The V gene's germline CDR1 is LNHNV and CDR2 YYDKDF (reference sequence). CDR3 length: 15 amino acids. CDR3 protein: CATSVSPYSNQPQHF. DNA of the CDR3: TGTGCCACCAGCGTCTCACCCTATAGCAATCAGCCCCAGCATTTT.

The rearrangement links TRBV6-5 to TRBJ1-1; 9 bases fit TRBD1. The V gene end was trimmed by 7 bases and the J gene end by 8 bases; junction bases not matched to a gene: 5. The CDR3 sequence is 12 residues long. CDR1 MNHEY and CDR2 SVGAGI come from the germline V gene. CDR3 nucleotides: TGTGCCAGCAAAATTACAGGGGGCGAAGCTTTCTTT. It codes for CASKITGGEAFF.